The source of this T cell receptor beta chain is a study of cytomegalovirus exposure and HLA in healthy donors. Study-wide background: Most donors, 80% to 90% of a few hundred genotyped, fell in the Caucasian-associated ancestry cluster.

Study-wide findings and caveats: The study carried out a later analysis of TCR beta sequences. It associated around 17,000 of them with specific HLA alleles at a false discovery rate of 0.05. According to an earlier analysis, most TCR beta V segments yielded productive rearrangements about 87% or about 30% of the time.

The ends lost 2 bases at V and 6 bases at J; junction bases unmatched: 2. The germline gives CDR1 SGHTA, CDR2 FQGNSA. The CDR3 runs to 15 residues. Vbeta (60) and Jbeta (13) primers were used in the PCR. Libraries were prepared by immunoSEQ multiplex PCR; TCRdb keeps only in-frame clonotypes and omits some of them. The sample includes around 110,000 clones, about four fifths of them seen just once. On this clone: As yet, its antigen is unknown.

The sample taken for sequencing was PBMCs. V is TRBV7-2 and J is TRBJ2-3; 13 bases line up with TRBD2. The receptor was isolated from a man aged 30 to 39 in good health and CMV-seropositive. The CDR3 loop reads CASSLTSGRADTQYF. In nucleotides, the CDR3 is TGTGCCAGCAGCTTAACTAGCGGGAGGGCCGATACGCAGTATTTT.